This T cell receptor beta chain was captured in a study of CD8+CD57+ T cells in acquired aplastic anemia. The CDR3 covers 10 residues. Germline CDR1 reads SQVTM; CDR2 reads ANQGSEA. The ends were cut back, 6 bases at V and 9 bases at J, with 9 bases in the middle. CD8+CD57+ cell expansion, shown by flow cytometry, had occurred in the patients selected for sequencing. Note on this clonotype: The conserved phenylalanine or tryptophan is not found at the CDR3 terminus, so this likely reflects a read error.

Genomic DNA templated the TCR beta VDJ and CDR3 profiling. TCRdb re-analysed the reads in MiXCR, keeping a single row per CDR3 protein. In the table there are 150,000 to 200,000 distinct CDR3 sequences, more than 40% of which are singletons. The sample consisted of sorted CD4+, CD8+, or CD8+CD57+ T cells (not recorded which) from PBMCs. The chain recombines TRBV29-1 with TRBJ2-1; unclear D gene. This TCR was recovered from a human donor with aplastic anemia. The CDR3 here is CSVDPSEQFS. CDR3 bases: TGCAGCGTCGACCCGAGTGAGCAGTTCTCC.